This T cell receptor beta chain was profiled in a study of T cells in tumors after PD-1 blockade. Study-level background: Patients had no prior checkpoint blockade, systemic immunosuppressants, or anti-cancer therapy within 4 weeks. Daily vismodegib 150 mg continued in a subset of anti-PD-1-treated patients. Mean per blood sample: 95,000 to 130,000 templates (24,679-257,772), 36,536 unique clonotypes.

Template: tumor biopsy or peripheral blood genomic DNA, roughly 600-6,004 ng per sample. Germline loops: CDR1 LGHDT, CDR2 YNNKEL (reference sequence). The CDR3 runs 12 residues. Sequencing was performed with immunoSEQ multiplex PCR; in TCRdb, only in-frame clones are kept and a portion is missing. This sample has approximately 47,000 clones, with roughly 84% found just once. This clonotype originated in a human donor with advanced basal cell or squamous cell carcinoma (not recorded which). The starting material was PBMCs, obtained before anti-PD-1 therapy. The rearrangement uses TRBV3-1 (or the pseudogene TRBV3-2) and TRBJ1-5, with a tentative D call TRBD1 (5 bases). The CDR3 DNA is TGTGCTTCAGGGCCACCGGGTCAGCCCCAGCATTTT. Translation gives CASGPPGQPQHF.